This TCR beta chain comes out of a study of T-cell memory formation after mild COVID-19. As for the study in general: Clusters of TCRs were largely donor specific.

General observations from the study: That cross-reactive memory joined was suggested by some responding clones appearing in pre-infection memory. Most CD4+ clones that shrank were in CM and EM, while CD8+ ones turned up in EMRA.

With respect to this clonotype: Its specificity is not known.

The V end was cut by 1 base, the J end by 5 bases, with 2 bases between. The CDR3 length is 11 residues. Germline assignment: CDR1 SGHRS and CDR2 YFSETQ. TCRdb re-called the 5' RACE reads through MiXCR, storing one row per CDR3 protein. Altogether roughly 170,000 distinct CDR3 sequences are present, approximately 18% being singletons, with the ten largest covering under 4.5%. The sequencing sample was made of PBMCs or a T cell subset sorted from them (not recorded which). The chain couples TRBV5-1 to TRBJ2-3; D is unclear. The receptor comes from a man aged 18-30 years who had mild COVID-19 (a few samples of this study predate the infection). Cell type and time point are not known. Here the CDR3 DNA reads TGCGCCAGCAGCTTGCAAGATACGCAGTATTTT. It yields the protein CASSLQDTQYF.